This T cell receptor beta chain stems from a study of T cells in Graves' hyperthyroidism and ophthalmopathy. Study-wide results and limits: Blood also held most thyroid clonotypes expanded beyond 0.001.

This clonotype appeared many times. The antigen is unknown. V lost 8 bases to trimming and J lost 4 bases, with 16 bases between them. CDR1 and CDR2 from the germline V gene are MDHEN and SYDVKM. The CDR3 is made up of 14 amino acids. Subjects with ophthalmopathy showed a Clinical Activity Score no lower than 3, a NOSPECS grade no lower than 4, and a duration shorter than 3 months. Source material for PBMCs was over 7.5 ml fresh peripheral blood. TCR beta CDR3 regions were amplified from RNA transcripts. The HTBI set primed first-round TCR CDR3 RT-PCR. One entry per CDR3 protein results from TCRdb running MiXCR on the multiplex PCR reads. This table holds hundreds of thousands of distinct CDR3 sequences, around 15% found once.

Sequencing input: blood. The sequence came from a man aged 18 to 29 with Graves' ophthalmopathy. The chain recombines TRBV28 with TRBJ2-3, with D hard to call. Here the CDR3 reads CASQSGRTADTQYF. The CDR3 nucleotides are TGTGCCAGCCAGTCGGGCAGGACGGCAGATACGCAGTATTTT.